A selection of T cell receptor beta chains follows, all from one sample in a study of shared clonotypes between healthy human individuals. TCRdb's table, derived via immunoSEQ multiplex PCR, lists solely in-frame clones and lacks some. Here the sample spans over 2 million clones, approximately 90% being singletons. The sequencing sample was made of naive CD4+ T cells from PBMCs. Receptor source: a man between 18 and 35 years old in good health. Some clones in this sample may be carry-over from other donors' samples. CDR3s include the opening cysteine and the closing phenylalanine or tryptophan. D genes are given only for firm matches. Size tells how often a clone was seen (once, few, many) or the class of an expanded clone, and some rows leave it out.

TRBJ2-2,NA,18,NA,TRBV28,CASSSSRGRVQNTGELFF,NA
TRBJ1-2,NA,12,TRBD1,TRBV27,CASSTGGGGYTF,TGTGCCAGCAGTACAGGGGGCGGTGGCTACACCTTC
TRBJ1-2,NA,13,NA,TRBV10-3,CAISGFGQYGYTF,TGTGCCATCAGTGGGTTCGGGCAATATGGCTACACCTTC
TRBJ1-3,NA,16,NA,TRBV9,CASSVGLGLSGNTIYF,TGTGCCAGCAGCGTAGGCCTAGGGCTCTCTGGAAACACCATATATTTT
TRBJ1-1,few,13,NA,TRBV2,CASRGDVGTEAFF,TGTGCCAGCAGGGGGGATGTAGGCACTGAAGCTTTCTTT
TRBJ2-3,NA,15,NA,TRBV5-1,CASRPGAGFPDTQYF,TGCGCCAGCAGGCCCGGGGCAGGGTTTCCAGATACGCAGTATTTT
TRBJ2-1,once,15,TRBD2,TRBV13,CASRRTSGPYNEQFF,TGTGCCAGCAGACGGACTAGCGGCCCCTACAATGAGCAGTTCTTC
TRBJ2-7,once,13,NA,TRBV18,CASSPGVSYEQYF,TGTGCCAGCTCACCTGGGGTCTCCTACGAGCAGTACTTC
TRBJ2-7,NA,11,NA,TRBV20-1,CSARRAYEQYF,TGCAGTGCCCGGAGGGCCTACGAGCAGTACTTC
TRBJ2-7,NA,14,NA,TRBV11-2,CASSFKGRQYEQYF,TGTGCCAGCAGCTTTAAGGGGAGGCAGTACGAGCAGTACTTC
TRBJ2-3,NA,17,TRBD2,TRBV19,CASSIRGLAGGTDTQYF,TGTGCCAGTAGTATACGCGGACTAGCGGGAGGCACAGATACGCAGTATTTT
TRBJ2-5,NA,16,NA,TRBV28,CASRTIGRGPRETQYF,TGTGCCAGCCGTACCATCGGGCGGGGCCCTCGGGAGACCCAGTACTTC
TRBJ1-1,NA,12,NA,TRBV30,CAWNPGSETPFF,TGTGCCTGGAATCCGGGATCCGAAACCCCTTTCTTT
TRBJ2-4,NA,14,NA,TRBV28,CASSQQGSKNIQYF,TGTGCCAGCAGCCAACAGGGTTCCAAAAACATTCAGTACTTC
TRBJ2-1,few,13,NA,TRBV4-2,CASSPGTRNEQFF,TGTGCCAGCAGCCCCGGGACACGCAATGAGCAGTTCTTC
TRBJ2-3,once,16,TRBD2,TRBV6-5,CASSYSTSGNTDTQYF,TGTGCCAGCAGTTACTCGACTAGCGGGAACACAGATACGCAGTATTTT
TRBJ2-1,NA,16,NA,TRBV18,CASSPTPGSNSNEQFF,TGTGCCAGCTCACCGACCCCCGGGAGTAATTCCAATGAGCAGTTCTTC
TRBJ1-2,NA,13,NA,TRBV7-9,CASAVGVGYGYTF,TGTGCCAGCGCGGTGGGGGTCGGCTATGGCTACACCTTC
TRBJ2-3,NA,13,NA,TRBV30,CALRQGGTDTQYF,TGTGCCCTTAGGCAGGGTGGGACAGATACGCAGTATTTT
TRBJ2-2,NA,15,NA,TRBV4-1,CASSQPGSNTGELFF,TGCGCCAGCAGCCAACCAGGTTCGAACACCGGGGAGCTGTTTTTT
TRBJ2-7,NA,13,TRBD1,TRBV2,CASNGQESYEQYF,TGTGCCAGCAACGGACAGGAGTCCTACGAGCAGTACTTC
TRBJ2-3,NA,13,NA,TRBV29-1,CSVDLGSPDTQYF,TGCAGCGTTGATCTCGGGTCCCCAGATACGCAGTATTTT
TRBJ2-5,NA,15,NA,TRBV7-2,CASSPALANPETQYF,TGTGCCAGCAGCCCGGCTCTAGCGAATCCCGAGACCCAGTACTTC
TRBJ2-2,NA,17,TRBD2,TRBV5-4,CASSLDRTSGARGELFF,TGTGCCAGCAGCTTGGATCGGACTAGCGGGGCGAGAGGGGAGCTGTTTTTT
TRBJ2-7,NA,16,TRBD1,TRBV11-3,CASSLGAGGQVDEQYF,TGTGCCAGCAGCTTAGGAGCAGGGGGTCAGGTTGACGAGCAGTACTTC
TRBJ2-7,NA,14,TRBD2,TRBV28,CASSLGGSMYEQYF,TGTGCCAGCAGCTTGGGCGGGAGCATGTACGAGCAGTACTTC
TRBJ2-7,NA,15,TRBD2,TRBV7-2,CASSQGGAGAYEQYF,TGTGCCAGCAGCCAGGGCGGGGCGGGGGCCTACGAGCAGTACTTC
TRBJ2-1,once,18,TRBD1,TRBV11-2,CASSPRDRGLRPENEQFF,TGTGCCAGCAGCCCCCGGGACAGGGGACTGCGTCCGGAAAATGAGCAGTTCTTC
TRBJ2-2,NA,16,TRBD1,TRBV5-1,CASSLRTGENTGELFF,TGCGCCAGCAGCTTGAGGACAGGGGAAAACACCGGGGAGCTGTTTTTT
TRBJ1-6,NA,14,NA,TRBV28,CASSTQAPPTPLHF,TGTGCCAGCAGTACCCAGGCGCCCCCGACACCCCTCCACTTT
TRBJ1-1,once,13,NA,TRBV27,CASSWNLNTEAFF,TGTGCCAGCAGTTGGAACCTTAACACTGAAGCTTTCTTT
TRBJ2-7,few,12,NA,TRBV28,CASKQGSYEQYF,TGTGCCAGCAAGCAGGGGTCCTACGAGCAGTACTTC
TRBJ2-7,once,16,NA,TRBV28,CASSPRPDDNSYEQYF,TGTGCCAGCAGTCCTCGTCCGGATGACAACTCCTACGAGCAGTACTTC
TRBJ2-7,NA,15,TRBD2,TRBV7-8,CASSAFSGGPYEQYF,TGTGCCAGCAGCGCCTTTAGCGGGGGGCCCTACGAGCAGTACTTC
TRBJ2-2,NA,18,TRBD1,TRBV4-1,CASSRGGGRGLYTGELFF,TGCGCCAGCAGCCGTGGAGGAGGCAGGGGGCTTTACACCGGGGAGCTGTTTTTT
TRBJ1-4,NA,13,TRBD1,TRBV2,CATRGAFNEKLFF,TGTGCCACCAGGGGGGCCTTTAATGAAAAACTGTTTTTT
TRBJ2-5,NA,13,NA,TRBV2,CASRKDSGETQYF,TGTGCCAGCAGAAAAGACAGCGGAGAGACCCAGTACTTC
TRBJ2-5,NA,13,TRBD1,TRBV6-6,CASSYDRAETQYF,TGTGCCAGCAGTTACGACAGGGCGGAGACCCAGTACTTC
TRBJ2-3,NA,14,NA,TRBV5-1,CASSLGQNADTQYF,TGCGCCAGCAGCTTGGGCCAGAACGCAGATACGCAGTATTTT
TRBJ1-5,NA,15,NA,TRBV19,CASSLGWFGNQPQHF,TGTGCCAGTAGTCTGGGGTGGTTTGGCAATCAGCCCCAGCATTTT
TRBJ2-1,NA,12,NA,TRBV5-1,CASRTGHNEQFF,TGCGCCAGCAGAACTGGCCACAATGAGCAGTTCTTC
TRBJ1-1,NA,15,TRBD1,TRBV7-2,CASSLTGALGTEAFF,TGTGCCAGCAGCTTAACAGGGGCGTTGGGCACTGAAGCTTTCTTT
TRBJ2-5,NA,16,TRBD2,TRBV9,CASSVAWASGGETQYF,TGTGCCAGCAGCGTAGCATGGGCTAGCGGGGGGGAGACCCAGTACTTC
TRBJ2-5,NA,13,NA,TRBV28,CASNPDVQETQYF,TGTGCCAGCAACCCGGACGTGCAAGAGACCCAGTACTTC
TRBJ2-7,once,17,NA,TRBV18,CASSPVGPGGLPYEQYF,TGTGCCAGCTCACCAGTTGGGCCGGGGGGCTTGCCCTACGAGCAGTACTTC
TRBJ2-4,NA,15,TRBD1,TRBV6-6,CASRGTDRAKNIQYF,TGTGCCAGCAGGGGGACAGATAGAGCCAAAAACATTCAGTACTTC
TRBJ2-5,NA,14,TRBD1,TRBV5-1,CASNDGTGGETQYF,TGCGCCAGCAATGACGGGACAGGGGGGGAGACCCAGTACTTC
TRBJ2-7,NA,13,TRBD1,TRBV6-1,CATDRDRTYEQYF,TGTGCCACCGACCGGGACAGGACCTACGAGCAGTACTTC
TRBJ2-7,NA,15,NA,TRBV10-3,CAISDGSPEFGRQYF,TGTGCCATCAGTGATGGATCTCCAGAATTCGGGAGGCAGTACTTC